The TCR beta chain under discussion was sequenced for a study of blood T cell repertoires in COVID-19. At the level of the study: COVID-19 samples collected from the United States, Italy and Spain covered acute and convalescent phases.

The table lists this clone with a count of one. Donors of Cohort 3 who recovered were those that had two negative PCRs, clearance, or symptom resolution. Sequenced by immunoSEQ multiplex PCR; TCRdb stores in-frame clones only, minus some. The sample gives roughly 250,000 clones, around 90% of which show up once; approximately 2% is in the top ten. This TCR came from a woman aged 18-29 years who had recovered from COVID-19. The material sequenced was PBMCs or T cells enriched from blood (not recorded which).

The chain's CDR3 is CATGDLPGTSKETQYF. In DNA, the CDR3 is TGTGCCACCGGGGACCTACCCGGGACTAGCAAAGAGACCCAGTACTTC. The chain recombines TRBV24-1 with TRBJ2-5, with TRBD2 matching 9 bases. CDR3 size: 16 residues. Germline trimming cut 9 bases from V and 3 bases from J; bases unmatched to any gene: 13. The germline CDR1 and CDR2 sequences are KGHDR and SFDVKD.